A single sample gave rise to the 2 T cell receptor beta chains below, sequenced in a study of T cell responses to AZD1222 COVID-19 vaccine (dated by TCRdb to the early 2020s). Library construction relied on the immunoSEQ multiplex PCR assay. TCRdb re-hosts the immuneACCESS table, in-frame sequences only. Its copies lack some clones; in the studies checked, an unresolved V gene accounts for under half of them, and the cause for the rest is not known. A total of about 200,000 clones appear in this sample, 85% to 95% of them only once. The biggest ten clones account for about 1.2% of the sample. This sample's time point label indicates: baseline before first vaccination. This specimen was peripheral blood, taken on day 0 of AZD1222 vaccination. Receptors originate from an adult in good health.

The rearrangement uses TRBV4-2 and TRBJ1-3, with 9 nucleotides matching TRBD1. The V gene's germline CDR1 is LGHNA and CDR2 YNFKEQ. The junction had 6 bases not matched to a gene; V was cut back by 2 bases and J by 4 bases. The CDR3 is 16 amino acids. The CDR3 region has the DNA TGTGCCAGCAGCCAACAACAGGGGGCGTCCGGAAACACCATATATTTT. It codes for CASSQQQGASGNTIYF.

The V and J genes are TRBV18 and TRBJ1-1; D is undetermined. Per the germline V gene, CDR1 is KGHSH and CDR2 is LQKENI. Trimming took 9 bases from V and 4 from J, leaving 12 bases between them. This CDR3 spans 12 amino acids. The CDR3 bases are TGTGCCAGTAGTACAGATAGCACTGAAGCTTTCTTT. Translated, it gives CASSTDSTEAFF.